This T cell receptor beta chain derives from a study of T cell repertoires in cytomegalovirus infection. Overall study: Researchers turned to recently identified HLA-C-restricted CMV epitopes as well as well-studied HLA-B-restricted ones. Public TCR beta signatures provided an indication of both CMV infection and a matching HLA type.

TCRdb processed the reads anew with MiXCR; each CDR3 protein has one entry. The sample contains about a million distinct CDR3 sequences, around 32% of which appear only once. Germline CDR1 is DFQATT and CDR2 is SNEGSKA (reference sequence). This CDR3 has 13 amino acids. V lost 4 bases to trimming and J lost 0 bases; unmatched junction nucleotides: 3. Study results and limitations: CMV carriers having the relevant HLA were flagged by cumulative public TCR beta family frequency. The ex vivo response was dominated by HLA-C-restricted CMV-specific TCR beta clonotypes.

As for this clonotype: Antigen specificity is unknown.

Source: cultured CD8+ T cells from PBMCs, taken from culture after CMV antigen stimulation. This sequence originates from a human donor in good health (CMV status not recorded). Some clones in this sample may be carry-over from other donors' samples. The chain is built from TRBV20-1 and TRBJ2-7; 7 positions match TRBD1. The CDR3 region has the DNA TGCAGTGCTAATGACAGGGTCTCCTACGAGCAGTACTTC. Residues: CSANDRVSYEQYF.